The next 9 T cell receptor beta chains were all read from a single sample in a study of cytomegalovirus exposure and HLA in healthy donors. PCR employed 60 Vbeta and 13 Jbeta primers. TCRdb keeps only in-frame clones here, not all; method: immunoSEQ multiplex PCR. Seen here are about 200,000 clones, 82% observed once, and the top ten hold about 0.092%. Material: PBMCs. Source of these receptors: a boy between 2 and 15 years old in good health and CMV-seronegative.

V is TRBV7-3 and J is TRBJ2-1; 8 nucleotides match TRBD2. CDR1 is SGHTA, CDR2 FQGTGA, per germline. Trimming removed 1 base from V and 7 bases from J; junction bases left unmatched: 6. CDR3 length: 15 residues. The CDR3 nucleotides read TGTGCCAGCAGCTTAAAGCGGGGGCTCAGGAATGAGCAGTTCTTC. Translated: CASSLKRGLRNEQFF.

CDR3 DNA sequence: TGTGCCAGCAGACGACAGGTAGATTCACCCCTCCACTTT. It encodes CASRRQVDSPLHF. The chain couples TRBV27 to TRBJ1-6; a weak D match, TRBD1 (6 bases). CDR3 length equals 13 residues. V was cut by 6 bases and J by 8 bases, with 11 bases left in between. Germline V gives CDR1 MNHEY, CDR2 SMNVEV (reference sequence).

The rearrangement joins TRBV29-1 to TRBJ1-2; D might be TRBD1 (5 bases). The CDR3 loop spans 14 amino acids. Trimming took 7 bases from V and 8 from J, leaving 23 bases between them. Germline values: CDR1 SQVTM, CDR2 ANQGSEA. The chain's CDR3 is CSARLGQAVGGYTF. DNA for the CDR3: TGCAGCGCCAGGCTTGGACAAGCCGTTGGGGGCTACACCTTC.

The chain's CDR3 is CASSPQWTEAFF. In nucleotides, the CDR3 is TGTGCCAGCAGTCCTCAGTGGACTGAAGCTTTCTTT. The V and J genes are TRBV7-2 and TRBJ1-1, with no clear D. The CDR3 extends over 12 amino acids. Trimming took off 6 bases at V and 5 bases at J, with 10 bases between the two ends. From germline, CDR1 is SGHTA and CDR2 FQGNSA. The full variable domain, in which reference TRBV7-2 and TRBJ1-1 provide the parts outside the CDR3, is GAGVSQSPSNKVTEKGKDVELRCDPISGHTALYWYRQSLGQGLEFLIYFQGNSAPDKSGLPSDRFSAERTGGSVSTLTIQRTQQEDSAVYLCASSPQWTEAFFGQGTRLTVV.

The chain employs TRBV7-2 and TRBJ2-3; TRBD2 matches at 13 bases. In germline, CDR1 is SGHTA, CDR2 FQGNSA. V trimming: 4 bases; J trimming: 1 base; junction bases outside the gene matches: 8. The CDR3 contains 18 residues. The CDR3 loop is CASSYRTSGGDRTDTQYF. The CDR3 nucleotides are TGTGCCAGCAGCTATAGGACTAGCGGGGGAGACCGCACAGATACGCAGTATTTT.

V gene TRBV9 combines with J gene TRBJ2-3; D possibly corresponds to TRBD2 (7 bases). This CDR3 has 16 amino acids. V was shortened by 4 bases and J by 6 bases, with 21 bases between the two germline ends. Germline V lookup: CDR1 SGDLS, CDR2 YYNGEE. The CDR3 bases are TGTGCCAGCAGCTCGGCGGGGGCGGGCGGGCGGGATACGCAGTATTTT. Translated, it gives CASSSAGAGGRDTQYF. Full variable domain (rest looked up from reference TRBV9 and TRBJ2-3): DSGVTQTPKHLITATGQRVTLRCSPRSGDLSVYWYQQSLDQGLQFLIQYYNGEERAKGNILERFSAQQFPDLHSELNLSSLELGDSALYFCASSSAGAGGRDTQYFGPGTRLTVL.

The rearrangement links TRBV19 to TRBJ2-2; 8 nucleotides line up with TRBD2. Looked up from germline, CDR1 is LNHDA and CDR2 is SQIVND (reference sequence). The CDR3 spans 15 residues. V shed 6 bases, J shed 6 bases, and the junction held 9 bases outside the gene matches. The CDR3 DNA is TGTGCCAGTAGCCGGACGGGACTAGAGTCCGGGGAGCTGTTTTTT. Translated, it gives CASSRTGLESGELFF.

This chain links TRBV2 with TRBJ2-3, with a weak D call TRBD1 (6 bases). The CDR3 runs to 17 residues. The germline gives CDR1 SNHLY, CDR2 FYNNEI. Between the trimmed V and J ends, which lost 6 bases and 0 bases, there was a span of 19 bases. The CDR3 spells CASSGNIQGSSTDTQYF. DNA for the CDR3: TGTGCCAGCAGCGGGAACATACAGGGATCTAGCACAGATACGCAGTATTTT.

This chain joins TRBV12-5 and TRBJ2-7; 8 bases align to TRBD2. Germline V gives CDR1 LGHNT, CDR2 FRNRAP. Trimming took 9 bases from V and 5 from J; bases not matched to a gene: 12. The length of the CDR3 is 14 residues. CDR3 sequence: CASAREGPWNEQYF. In nucleotides, the CDR3 is TGTGCTAGCGCACGGGAGGGGCCGTGGAACGAGCAGTACTTC. The full variable domain, in which reference TRBV12-5 and TRBJ2-7 provide the parts outside the CDR3, is DARVTQTPRHKVTEMGQEVTMRCQPILGHNTVFWYRQTMMQGLELLAYFRNRAPLDDSGMPKDRFSAEMPDATLATLKIQPSEPRDSAVYFCASAREGPWNEQYFGPGTRLTVT.